The 4 T cell receptor beta chains presented below share a single source sample, sequenced in a study of T cell repertoires in cytomegalovirus infection. TCRdb recomputed calls from the reads with MiXCR, one row per CDR3 protein. The profile shows 200,000 to 300,000 distinct CDR3 sequences, roughly 13% of them singletons. The source material was PBMCs. These receptors were obtained from a human donor in good health (CMV status not recorded). Some clones in this sample may be carry-over from other donors' samples.

The table lists this clonotype with many counts. V gene TRBV7-2 combines with J gene TRBJ1-2, with 8 bases fitting TRBD1. Unmatched junction bases numbered 4, after V lost 5 bases and J lost 11 bases. Germline V gives CDR1 SGHTA, CDR2 FQGNSA. This CDR3 comprises 11 residues. The CDR3 sequence is CASSAGTGYTF. CDR3 bases: TGTGCCAGCAGCGCCGGGACAGGATACACCTTC.

This clonotype was recorded at least ten times. This chain joins TRBV11-2 and TRBJ2-7; TRBD2 matches at 9 bases. The CDR3 runs 14 residues. CDR1 and CDR2 (germline): SGHAT, FQNNGV. V dropped 3 bases and J dropped 2; count of bases not matched to a gene: 2. The CDR3 DNA reads TGTGCCAGCAGCTTCAAGCGGGGGGCCTACGAGCAGTACTTC. It yields the protein CASSFKRGAYEQYF.

The chain carries TRBV29-1 and TRBJ2-5; 12 positions match TRBD2. The CDR3 contains 13 residues. The germline gives CDR1 SQVTM, CDR2 ANQGSEA. J lost 9 bases, V lost 3 bases, and 5 bases had no gene match. CDR3 nucleotides: TGCAGCGTTGAGAGGACTAGCGGGACGGCCCAGTACTTC. It encodes CSVERTSGTAQYF.

The rearrangement uses TRBV2 and TRBJ2-5; D may be TRBD1 or TRBD2 (6 bases each). This CDR3 is 13 amino acids long. V was cut by 4 bases and J by 7 bases, with 13 bases left in between. Germline values: CDR1 SNHLY, CDR2 FYNNEI. DNA of the CDR3: TGTGCCAGCAGTGGACAAGAGGGGGGGACCCAGTACTTC. Amino acid sequence: CASSGQEGGTQYF. The full variable domain, completed using reference TRBV2 and TRBJ2-5, is EPEVTQTPSHQVTQMGQEVILRCVPISNHLYFYWYRQILGQKVEFLVSFYNNEISEKSEIFDDQFSVERPDGSNFTLKIRSTKLEDSAMYFCASSGQEGGTQYFGPGTRLLVL.